This T cell receptor beta chain originates from a study of vaccination and CD4 T cells after COVID-19. Germline V gene lookup returns CDR1 SNHLY and CDR2 FYNNEI. CDR3 length: 14 residues. The ends were cut back, 1 base at V and 6 bases at J, with 11 bases in the middle. Sequencing of cultured CD4+ T cell DNA used the Oncomine TCR Beta short-read assay. TCRdb re-analysed the PCR reads in MiXCR, keeping a single row per CDR3 protein. The data show 20,000 to 25,000 distinct CDR3 sequences, with nearly 55% seen just once and over 5% held by the top ten. Sample treatment: approximately nine-day PBMC culture with coronavirus spike peptide pools or control peptides (ViraFEST assay). This clonotype was seen a single time. What it recognizes is unknown.

The receptor's source is a human donor who had recovered from COVID-19. This chain links TRBV2 with TRBJ2-3; D unresolved. Sequences were obtained from CD4+ T cells from blood, cultured in vitro. As DNA, the CDR3 is TGTGCCAGCAGTGAAGACGGAATGGAGGATACGCAGTATTTT. It translates to CASSEDGMEDTQYF.